Described below is a single T cell receptor (beta chain) sequence and its context. Its cognate antigen has yet to be identified. No base qualities exist here, and no much larger clone lies one base off it. The treatment or condition label corresponds to: some 20 received Ad26.COV2.S at low or high dose, single or two shots; several received placebo; per-sample allocation not given. Repertoires of vaccine and placebo recipients were sequenced from samples collected on day 63 after the first injection. Cohort 1b enrolled 25 or so adults aged 18-55 years at a single site in Boston, USA, between 29 July and 7 August 2020. As a vaccine, Ad26.COV2.S was a replication-incompetent adenovirus type 26 vector that expressed a prefusion-stabilized SARS-CoV-2 spike protein derived from the original Wuhan strain. The data were obtained in a study of Ad26.COV2.S vaccination and SARS-CoV-2 variants (dated by TCRdb to 2020 to 2022). For context, the study as a whole: Vaccine-arm donors came from COV1001, a multicentre, randomized, double-blind, placebo-controlled phase I-IIa trial of Ad26.COV2.S in healthy adults. Blinding of investigators to trial group allocation was maintained during experiments and outcome assessment. TCRbeta repertoire sequencing was used to assess the specificity and breadth of SARS-CoV-2-reactive T cell receptors after Ad26.COV2.S vaccination. The TCR-sequenced set comprised about 32 samples: some 20 Ad26.COV2.S vaccine recipients, 5 placebo recipients and 8 SARS-CoV-2 convalescent individuals. Trial participants were randomized into five groups of five, in which low-dose or high-dose Ad26.COV2.S was given once or twice, or placebo was given on both occasions. Ad26.COV2.S was given intramuscularly at 5x10^10 or 1x10^11 viral particles, as a single shot or as two shots 56 days apart. The paper as a whole reports these results and caveats: Spike-specific TCR breadth was higher in Ad26.COV2.S recipients than in placebo recipients (P = 0.0014). The study lacked the statistical power to compare responses across vaccine doses or regimens. After vaccination, substantial breadth of spike-specific CD8+ and CD4+ T cell responses was reported. According to the authors, total T cell responses may have been underestimated by the TCR breadth and depth analyses. Comparable non-spike TCR breadth was observed between vaccine and placebo recipients, consistent with only spike being contained in the vaccine.

The immunoSEQ Assay was the method used to sequence TCRbeta CDR3 regions. After extraction, genomic DNA underwent amplification by bias-controlled multiplex PCR, followed by high-throughput sequencing. In the source study's methods: Collapsing and filtering of sequences were performed to quantify the absolute abundance of each unique TCRbeta CDR3 region. T cell fraction was estimated by normalizing TCRbeta template counts to usable DNA, which was measured by amplifying reference genes present in all nucleated cells. Repertoire TCRs were annotated as SARS-CoV-2-specific when V gene, CDR3 amino acid sequence and J gene were exactly matched to a known reactive TCR set. MIRA supplied the reference SARS-CoV-2 TCR set, which was filtered for enrichment in COVID-19-positive ImmuneCODE repertoires so that public or cross-reactive TCRs were removed. Based on the MIRA antigens, annotated TCRs were further analysed at the level of specific ORF or position within ORF. Breadth was defined as the number of annotated unique rearrangements divided by the total number of unique productive rearrangements, and depth was defined as the summed frequency of the annotated unique rearrangements. TCR breadth was compared between groups using two-sided Wilcoxon rank-sum tests. TCRdb limited this immuneACCESS table to in-frame rearrangements with V and J called. A share of clones is missing; checked studies link under half to unresolved V genes, and the rest is unexplained. V and J calls and clone size come straight from that table; D and trimming were deduced from the DNA. This sample is represented by 300,000 to 400,000 clones; 70% to 90% of them were singletons. About 10% of the sample belongs to the ten largest clones.

CDR1 and CDR2 are drawn from the germline V gene: MDHEN, SYDVKM. Trimming at the junction amounts to 5 bases on V and 5 bases on J, and the germline ends lie 16 bases apart. Measured from the cysteine to the phenylalanine, the CDR3 is 15 residues long. Only the CDR3 DNA is retained, 45 bases long and in frame from the first base. The sample consisted of peripheral blood, taken in a trial of Ad26.COV2.S vaccine versus placebo. This receptor chain uses TRBV28 and TRBJ1-5, with the D gene not clear enough to name. This TCR was recovered from a person between 18 and 60 years old who received the Ad26.COV2.S COVID-19 vaccine or a placebo. The CDR3 in this case is CASSPSGRVHQPQHF. The sequenced DNA is TGTGCCAGCAGTCCTAGCGGCCGGGTGCATCAGCCCCAGCATTTT.